The 24 T cell receptor beta chains given below trace back to one sample, sequenced in a study of blood T cells in healthy people across ages. A J-beta primer mix and a sample-barcoded 5' primer were used in a second PCR of roughly 6 to 11 cycles. TCRdb analysed the 5' RACE reads with MiXCR anew, one entry per CDR3 protein. The top ten hold roughly 23% of the sample, which has nearly 1 million distinct CDR3 sequences, 51% seen once. Sequencing was carried out using blood. Receptors originate from a woman aged 55-75 years in good health.

In this sample, this clonotype turned up many times. The chain carries TRBV2 and TRBJ2-3, with TRBD2 matching over 13 bases. J gave up 11 bases and V 6 bases, and 8 bases lay outside the gene matches. The CDR3 sequence is 14 residues long. Germline lookup yields CDR1 SNHLY and CDR2 FYNNEI. This CDR3 reads CASSSGTSGTRQYF. CDR3 DNA: TGTGCCAGCAGCTCCGGGACTAGCGGGACAAGGCAGTATTTT.

Only one count was recorded for this clonotype. One end of the junction varies from germline; a read error may be responsible. V and J are TRBV11-2 and TRBJ2-7, with D possibly TRBD1 on 5 matching bases. The V gene's germline CDR1 is SGHAT and CDR2 FQNNGV. The CDR3 covers 14 residues. CDR3 sequence reads: CACSPQGSHDNQYF. CDR3 bases: TGTGCCTGCAGCCCCCAGGGTTCCCATGATAACCAGTACTTC.

Only a few counts were recorded for this clonotype. This chain connects TRBV7-2 to TRBJ1-2; 9 bases are shared with TRBD1. The junction had 9 bases not matched to a gene; V was cut back by 9 bases and J by 7 bases. CDR1 is SGHTA and CDR2 is FQGNSA in the germline V gene. The CDR3 spans 13 residues. As DNA, the CDR3 is TGTGCCAGGGTCGGGACAGGGACTGCTGGCTACACCTTC. It yields the protein CARVGTGTAGYTF.

A few counts support this clonotype. The DNA for the CDR3 is TGTGCCAGCAGCCCCCAGCCGGGGGTGGGCGAGCAGTTCTTC. Encoded protein: CASSPQPGVGEQFF. The chain carries TRBV9 and TRBJ2-1, with a weak D call TRBD2 (6 bases). The CDR3 sequence is 14 residues long. With 4 bases removed from V and 10 bases from J, the gap between germline ends came to 18 bases. Germline CDR1 is SGDLS and CDR2 is YYNGEE.

This clonotype showed up just once. The genes are TRBV7-8 and TRBJ2-7, with TRBD2 matching over 11 bases. V trimming: 2 bases; J trimming: 6 bases; junction bases outside the gene matches: 3. Germline V gene data show CDR1 as SGHVS and CDR2 as FQNEAQ. This CDR3 is 14 amino acids long. The CDR3 bases are TGTGCCAGCAGCTTACTTGGGACTAGCGGCGAGCAGTACTTC. It yields the protein CASSLLGTSGEQYF.

V gene TRBV15 combines with J gene TRBJ1-2; D call uncertain. Trimming stripped 0 bases from V and 6 bases from J, with 5 bases between. CDR1 and CDR2 from the germline V gene are LNHNV and YYDKDF (reference sequence). The CDR3 length is 12 residues. CDR3 residues: CATSRDQNGYTF. In nucleotides, the CDR3 is TGTGCCACCAGCAGAGATCAGAATGGCTACACCTTC.

The chain links TRBV4-3 to TRBJ2-5; 8 bases match TRBD2. Trimming took 4 bases from V and 3 from J; bases not matched to a gene: 7. The germline V gene encodes CDR1 LGHNA and CDR2 YSLEER. There are 15 residues in the CDR3. CDR3 loop: CASSRTELAEETQYF. Written as DNA, the CDR3 is TGCGCCAGCAGCCGAACGGAACTAGCGGAAGAGACCCAGTACTTC.

V usage is TRBV27 and J usage is TRBJ2-1; D is uncertain. V was trimmed by 6 bases and J by 0 bases, leaving 15 bases between them. Germline V gene data show CDR1 as MNHEY and CDR2 as SMNVEV (reference sequence). This CDR3 spans 16 amino acids. The CDR3 sequence is CASRRTPESSYNEQFF. The CDR3 DNA is TGTGCCAGCAGACGAACCCCAGAGAGCTCCTACAATGAGCAGTTCTTC.

The rearrangement joins TRBV3-1 to TRBJ2-1, with 7 bases aligning to TRBD2. Germline V lookup: CDR1 LGHDT, CDR2 YNNKEL (reference sequence). The CDR3 consists of 14 residues. Losses at the gene ends were 6 bases for V and 8 bases for J; bases not matched to a gene: 10. CDR3 loop: CASSLGTTRHEQFF. CDR3 bases: TGTGCCAGCAGTTTAGGGACTACTCGGCATGAGCAGTTCTTC.

The gene calls are TRBV6-6 and TRBJ1-2; D is uncertain. The length of the CDR3 is 13 residues. The V and J ends lost 6 bases and 1 base respectively, with 9 bases between them. Germline lookup yields CDR1 MNHNY and CDR2 SVGAGI (reference sequence). CDR3 sequence: CASSIGDNYGYTF. Written as DNA, the CDR3 is TGTGCCAGCAGCATAGGAGATAACTATGGCTACACCTTC.

This clonotype was picked up many times. J is TRBJ2-3 and V is TRBV7-8; no clear D gene. V was trimmed by 1 base and J by 6 bases, leaving 20 bases between them. The CDR3 loop spans 17 amino acids. Per the germline V gene, CDR1 is SGHVS and CDR2 is FQNEAQ. The CDR3 region has the DNA TGTGCCAGCAGCTTAGAAAACCCGGGCTTCATGGGGGATACGCAGTATTTT. Translated, it gives CASSLENPGFMGDTQYF.

The chain couples TRBV9 to TRBJ2-4; 9 bases are a match to TRBD2. The DNA matches TRBJ2-7 better at its end, which makes the J call doubtful. The CDR3 has 15 amino acids. CDR1 is SGDLS, CDR2 YYNGEE, per germline. The CDR3 loop reads CASSVSSGIGYEQYF. The DNA for the CDR3 is TGTGCCAGCAGCGTATCTAGCGGGATTGGCTACGAGCAGTACTTC.

This sequence joins TRBV20-1 and TRBJ1-4; 8 positions agree with TRBD1. The CDR3 spans 14 residues. Germline CDR1 and CDR2: DFQATT and SNEGSKA (reference sequence). The V and J ends lost 1 base and 7 bases, in that order; junction bases with no gene match: 5. The CDR3 protein is CSARGTGWGEKLFF. The CDR3 bases are TGCAGTGCTAGAGGGACAGGGTGGGGTGAAAAACTGTTTTTT.

This clonotype was seen more than once but under ten times. The chain recombines TRBV15 with TRBJ2-7; perhaps TRBD1 as D (6 bases). The CDR3 spans 15 residues. The V and J ends lost 0 bases and 3 bases respectively, with 12 bases between them. The germline CDR1 and CDR2 sequences are LNHNV and YYDKDF (reference sequence). The CDR3 sequence: CATSRDGQPNYEQYF. CDR3 in DNA: TGTGCCACCAGCAGAGATGGACAGCCCAACTACGAGCAGTACTTC. Drawing the rest from reference TRBV15 and TRBJ2-7, the complete variable domain is DAMVIQNPRYQVTQFGKPVTLSCSQTLNHNVMYWYQQKSSQAPKLLFHYYDKDFNNEADTPDNFQSRRPNTSFCFLDIRSPGLGDTAMYLCATSRDGQPNYEQYFGPGTRLTVT.

This sequence joins TRBV2 and TRBJ1-1, with D uncertain. The CDR3 spans 14 residues. V was shortened by 1 base and J by 3 bases, with 9 bases between the two germline ends. Germline CDR1 reads SNHLY; CDR2 reads FYNNEI. DNA of the CDR3: TGTGCCAGCAGTGAAGGGGGTTGGGACACTGAAGCTTTCTTT. Translating gives CASSEGGWDTEAFF.

This clonotype was observed a few times. V is TRBV9 and J is TRBJ2-3; D is perhaps TRBD2 (5 bases). The germline V gene encodes CDR1 SGDLS and CDR2 YYNGEE. The CDR3 totals 15 residues. Between the trimmed V and J ends, which lost 3 bases and 5 bases, there was a span of 16 bases. CDR3 bases: TGTGCCAGCAGCGCCGGGGTTGCGCAAGGAGATACGCAGTATTTT. Translated, it gives CASSAGVAQGDTQYF.

This clonotype was recorded a few times. This chain uses TRBV28 with TRBJ2-3, with D uncertain. CDR3 length: 16 residues. V was cut by 6 bases and J by 0 bases, with 16 bases left in between. CDR1 is MDHEN and CDR2 is SYDVKM in the germline V gene. CDR3 region: CASRGSSVESTDTQYF. CDR3 coding DNA: TGTGCCAGCAGGGGCTCGTCCGTTGAGAGCACAGATACGCAGTATTTT.

This clonotype was detected only a few times. This chain uses TRBV2 with TRBJ2-7; D remains unclear. The DNA end is a closer match to TRBJ2-5, so the J assignment may be wrong. The CDR3 is made up of 12 amino acids. Germline V gene data show CDR1 as SNHLY and CDR2 as FYNNEI. In nucleotides, the CDR3 is TGTGCCAGCACTCGGGTTCATGAGACCCAGTACTTC. It translates to CASTRVHETQYF.

The chain combines TRBV19 with TRBJ1-6, with a weak D call TRBD1 (6 bases). This CDR3 region has 14 residues. The germline V gene encodes CDR1 LNHDA and CDR2 SQIVND (reference sequence). V gave up 7 bases and J gave up 7 bases, with 14 bases separating them. CDR3 sequence: CASTFRGGNSPLHF. DNA of the CDR3: TGTGCCAGTACATTCAGGGGCGGAAATTCACCCCTCCACTTT.

DNA for the CDR3: TGTGCCAGCAGCTCGCAGACAGGGGCTAGCAATCAGCCCCAGCATTTT. Translation gives CASSSQTGASNQPQHF. The rearrangement links TRBV7-2 to TRBJ1-5; TRBD1 agrees at 8 bases. The CDR3 extends over 16 amino acids. The germline V gene has CDR1 SGHTA and CDR2 FQGNSA. The J segment lost 0 bases and the V segment lost 4 bases, leaving 5 bases of the junction unmatched.

CDR3 sequence reads: CASSWVTGGIAFF. The CDR3 DNA sequence: TGTGCCAGCAGTTGGGTTACAGGGGGCATCGCTTTCTTT. The chain joins TRBV27 to TRBJ1-1; 9 bases are shared with TRBD1. The V and J ends lost 4 bases and 11 bases, in that order; junction bases with no gene match: 8. The CDR3 consists of 13 residues. Germline CDR1 reads MNHEY; CDR2 reads SMNVEV (reference sequence).

This clonotype has just a few counts. The genes are TRBV10-3 and TRBJ1-5, with D possibly matching TRBD1 (6 bases). The V end was cut by 8 bases, the J end by 7 bases, with 15 bases between. The CDR3 runs 13 residues. CDR1 is ENHRY, CDR2 SYGVKD, per germline. The CDR3 DNA is TGTGCCATCTCGGGGGGGCTTAGCCAGCCCCAGCATTTT. It specifies CAISGGLSQPQHF.

The chain links TRBV2 to TRBJ1-6, with TRBD1 as a possible D gene (6 bases). Germline CDR1 reads SNHLY; CDR2 reads FYNNEI. Trimming took 8 bases from V and 7 from J, leaving 9 bases between them. The CDR3 has 12 residues. Written as DNA, the CDR3 is TGTGCCAGCCAGGGGACCAATTCACCCCTCCACTTT. Protein: CASQGTNSPLHF.

The chain uses TRBV10-3 and TRBJ1-6; D not resolved. Germline V gene sequence: CDR1 ENHRY, CDR2 SYGVKD. Trimming removed 0 bases from V and 7 bases from J, with 7 bases in between. This CDR3 spans 14 amino acids. The CDR3 region is CAISESAENSPLHF. Written as DNA, the CDR3 is TGTGCCATCAGTGAGTCGGCGGAGAATTCACCCCTCCACTTT.